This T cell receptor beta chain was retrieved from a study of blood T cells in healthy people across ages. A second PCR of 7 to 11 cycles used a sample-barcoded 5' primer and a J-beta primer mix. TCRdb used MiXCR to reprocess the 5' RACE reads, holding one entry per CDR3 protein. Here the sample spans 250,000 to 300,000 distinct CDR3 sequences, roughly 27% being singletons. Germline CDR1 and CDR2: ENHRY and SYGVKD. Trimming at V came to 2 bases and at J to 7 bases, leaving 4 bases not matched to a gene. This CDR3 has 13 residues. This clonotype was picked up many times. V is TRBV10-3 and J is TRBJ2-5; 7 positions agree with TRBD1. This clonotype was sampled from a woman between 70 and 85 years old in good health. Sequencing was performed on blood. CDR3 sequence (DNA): TGTGCCATCAGTGAGGACAGGGTGGCGACCCAGTACTTC. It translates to CAISEDRVATQYF.